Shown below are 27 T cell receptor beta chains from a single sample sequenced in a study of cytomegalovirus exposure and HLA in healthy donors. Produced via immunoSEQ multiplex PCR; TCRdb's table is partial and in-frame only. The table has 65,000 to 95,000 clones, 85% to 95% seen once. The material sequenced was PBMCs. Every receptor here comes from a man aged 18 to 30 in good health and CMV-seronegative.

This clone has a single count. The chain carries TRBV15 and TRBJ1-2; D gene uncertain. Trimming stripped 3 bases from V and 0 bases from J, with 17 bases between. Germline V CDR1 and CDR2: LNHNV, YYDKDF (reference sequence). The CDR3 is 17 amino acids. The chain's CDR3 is CATSSQPYTGANYGYTF. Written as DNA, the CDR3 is TGTGCCACCAGCAGTCAACCATACACGGGAGCTAACTATGGCTACACCTTC.

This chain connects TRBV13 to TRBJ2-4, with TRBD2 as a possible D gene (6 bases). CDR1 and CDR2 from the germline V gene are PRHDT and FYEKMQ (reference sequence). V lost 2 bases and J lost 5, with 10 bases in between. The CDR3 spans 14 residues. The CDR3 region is CASSLMEGQNIQYF. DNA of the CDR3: TGTGCCAGCAGCTTAATGGAGGGACAAAACATTCAGTACTTC.

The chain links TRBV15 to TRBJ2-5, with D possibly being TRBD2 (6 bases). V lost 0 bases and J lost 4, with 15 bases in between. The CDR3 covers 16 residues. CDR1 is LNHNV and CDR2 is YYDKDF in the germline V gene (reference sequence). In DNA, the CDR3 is TGTGCCACCAGCAGAGATCGTGGAGGGGCGACAGAGACCCAGTACTTC. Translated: CATSRDRGGATETQYF.

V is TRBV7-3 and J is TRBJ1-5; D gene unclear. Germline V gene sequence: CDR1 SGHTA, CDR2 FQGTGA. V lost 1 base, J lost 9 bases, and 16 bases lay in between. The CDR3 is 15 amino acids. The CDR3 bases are TGTGCCAGCAGCTTAAGAACGACCCCCAAGCGGCCCCAGCATTTT. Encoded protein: CASSLRTTPKRPQHF.

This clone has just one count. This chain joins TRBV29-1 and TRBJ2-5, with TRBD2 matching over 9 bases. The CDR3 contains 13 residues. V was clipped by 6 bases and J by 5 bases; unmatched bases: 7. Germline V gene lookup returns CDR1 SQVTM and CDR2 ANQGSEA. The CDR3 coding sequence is TGCAGCGTCCCCCTAGCGGGGTGGGAGACCCAGTACTTC. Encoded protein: CSVPLAGWETQYF.

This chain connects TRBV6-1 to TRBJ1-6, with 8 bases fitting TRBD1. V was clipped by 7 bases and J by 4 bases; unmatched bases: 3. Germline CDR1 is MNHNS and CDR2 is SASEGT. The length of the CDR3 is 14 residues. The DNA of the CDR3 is TGTGCCAGCACTTGGACAGGGTATAATTCACCCCTCCACTTT. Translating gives CASTWTGYNSPLHF.

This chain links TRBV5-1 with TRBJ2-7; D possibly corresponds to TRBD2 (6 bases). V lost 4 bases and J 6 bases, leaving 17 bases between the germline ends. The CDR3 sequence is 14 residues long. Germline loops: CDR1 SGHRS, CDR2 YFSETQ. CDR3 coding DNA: TGCGCCAGCAGCAAAAGGGGACTTGGGGGCGAGCAGTACTTC. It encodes CASSKRGLGGEQYF.

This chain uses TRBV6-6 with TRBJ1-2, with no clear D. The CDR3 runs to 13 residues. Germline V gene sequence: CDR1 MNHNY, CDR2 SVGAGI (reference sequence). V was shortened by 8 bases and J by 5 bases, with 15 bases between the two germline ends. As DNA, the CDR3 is TGTGCCAGCTCCCAGGCGGGAGAATATGGCTACACCTTC. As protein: CASSQAGEYGYTF.

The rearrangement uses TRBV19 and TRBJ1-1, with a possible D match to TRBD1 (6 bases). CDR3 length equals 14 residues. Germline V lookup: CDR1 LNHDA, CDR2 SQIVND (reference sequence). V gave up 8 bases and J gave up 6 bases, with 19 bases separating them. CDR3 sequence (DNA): TGTGCCAGTCAAAGGGGGATGTCAGGAGCTGAAGCTTTCTTT. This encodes CASQRGMSGAEAFF. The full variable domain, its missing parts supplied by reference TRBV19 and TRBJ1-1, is DGGITQSPKYLFRKEGQNVTLSCEQNLNHDAMYWYRQDPGQGLRLIYYSQIVNDFQKGDIAEGYSVSREKKESFPLTVTSAQKNPTAFYLCASQRGMSGAEAFFGQGTRLTVV.

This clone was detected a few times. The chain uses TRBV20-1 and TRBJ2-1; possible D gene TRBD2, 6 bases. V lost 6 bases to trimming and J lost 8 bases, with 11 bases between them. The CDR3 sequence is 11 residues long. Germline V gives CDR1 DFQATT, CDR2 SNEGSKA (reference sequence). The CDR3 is CSASTSYEQFF. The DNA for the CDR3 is TGCAGTGCAAGTACTAGCTATGAGCAGTTCTTC.

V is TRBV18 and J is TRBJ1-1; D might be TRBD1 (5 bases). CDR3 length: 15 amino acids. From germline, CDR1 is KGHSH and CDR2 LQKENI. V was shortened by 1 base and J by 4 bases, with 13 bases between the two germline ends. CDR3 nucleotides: TGTGCCAGCTCACCACGTAGGGGCCGGAGCACTGAAGCTTTCTTT. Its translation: CASSPRRGRSTEAFF.

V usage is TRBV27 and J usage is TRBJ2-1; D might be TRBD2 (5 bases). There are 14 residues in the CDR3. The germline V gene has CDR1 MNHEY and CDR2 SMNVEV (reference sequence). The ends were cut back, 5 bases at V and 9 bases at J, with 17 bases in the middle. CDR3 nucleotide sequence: TGTGCCAGCAGTCTTAGGCAGAGGGTCAGTGAGCAGTTCTTC. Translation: CASSLRQRVSEQFF.

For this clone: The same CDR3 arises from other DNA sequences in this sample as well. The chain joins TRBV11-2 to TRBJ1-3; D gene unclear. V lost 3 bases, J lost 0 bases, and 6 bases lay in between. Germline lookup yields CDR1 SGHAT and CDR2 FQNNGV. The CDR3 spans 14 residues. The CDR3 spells CASSLGSSGNTIYF. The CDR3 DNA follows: TGTGCCAGCAGCTTGGGGAGCTCTGGAAACACCATATATTTT.

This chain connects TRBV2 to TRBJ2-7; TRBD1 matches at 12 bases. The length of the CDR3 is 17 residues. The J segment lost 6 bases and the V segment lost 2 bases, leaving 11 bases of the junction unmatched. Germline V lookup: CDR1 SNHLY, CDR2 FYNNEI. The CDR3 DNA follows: TGTGCCAGCAGTGAAAGGGGACCGGGACAGGGGGCCTCCGAGCAGTACTTC. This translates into CASSERGPGQGASEQYF.

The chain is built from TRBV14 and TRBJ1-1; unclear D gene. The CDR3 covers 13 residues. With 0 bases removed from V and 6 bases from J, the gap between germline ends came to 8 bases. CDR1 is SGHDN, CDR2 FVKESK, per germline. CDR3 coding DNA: TGTGCCAGCAGCCAAGACAGTGTTTCTGAAGCTTTCTTT. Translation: CASSQDSVSEAFF.

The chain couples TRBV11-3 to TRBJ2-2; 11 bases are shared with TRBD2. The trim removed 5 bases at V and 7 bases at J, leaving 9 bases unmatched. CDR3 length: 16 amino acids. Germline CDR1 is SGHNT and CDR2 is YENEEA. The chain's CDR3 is CASSGPLAGGRGELFF. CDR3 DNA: TGTGCCAGCAGCGGGCCTCTAGCGGGGGGCCGCGGGGAGCTGTTTTTT. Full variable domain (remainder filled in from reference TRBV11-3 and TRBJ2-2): EAGVVQSPRYKIIEKKQPVAFWCNPISGHNTLYWYLQNLGQGPELLIRYENEEAVDDSQLPKDRFSAERLKGVDSTLKIQPAELGDSAVYLCASSGPLAGGRGELFFGEGSRLTVL.

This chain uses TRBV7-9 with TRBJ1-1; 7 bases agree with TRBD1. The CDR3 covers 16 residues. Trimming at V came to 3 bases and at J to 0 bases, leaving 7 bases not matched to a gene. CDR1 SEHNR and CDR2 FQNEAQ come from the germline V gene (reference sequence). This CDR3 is CASSFIRGQMNTEAFF. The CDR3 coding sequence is TGTGCCAGCAGCTTTATTAGGGGACAGATGAACACTGAAGCTTTCTTT.

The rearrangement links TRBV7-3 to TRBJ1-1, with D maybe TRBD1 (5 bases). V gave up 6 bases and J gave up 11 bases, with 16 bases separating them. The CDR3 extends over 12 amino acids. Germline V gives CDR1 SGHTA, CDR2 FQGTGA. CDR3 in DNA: TGTGCCAGCAGTTCTCAGGGCGGTAGGGCTTTCTTT. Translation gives CASSSQGGRAFF.

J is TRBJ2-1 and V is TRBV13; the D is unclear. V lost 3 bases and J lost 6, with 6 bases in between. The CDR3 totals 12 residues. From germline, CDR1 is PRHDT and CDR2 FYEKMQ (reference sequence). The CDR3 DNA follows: TGTGCCAGCAGCTTCGGGTTCAATGAGCAGTTCTTC. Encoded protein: CASSFGFNEQFF. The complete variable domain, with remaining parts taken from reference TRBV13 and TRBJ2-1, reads AAGVIQSPRHLIKEKRETATLKCYPIPRHDTVYWYQQGPGQDPQFLISFYEKMQSDKGSIPDRFSAQQFSDYHSELNMSSLELGDSALYFCASSFGFNEQFFGPGTRLTVL.

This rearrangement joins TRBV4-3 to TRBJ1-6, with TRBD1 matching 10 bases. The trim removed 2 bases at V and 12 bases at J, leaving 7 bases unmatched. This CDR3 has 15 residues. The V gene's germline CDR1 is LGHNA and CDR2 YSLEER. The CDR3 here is CASSQTTGGGRPLHF. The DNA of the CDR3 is TGCGCCAGCAGCCAAACGACAGGGGGCGGGCGACCCCTCCACTTT.

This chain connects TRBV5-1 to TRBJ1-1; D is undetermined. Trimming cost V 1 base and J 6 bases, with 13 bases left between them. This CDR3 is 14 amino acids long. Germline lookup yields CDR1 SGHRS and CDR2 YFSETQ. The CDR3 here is CASSLSGRAPEAFF. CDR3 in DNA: TGCGCCAGCAGCTTGTCGGGGAGGGCCCCTGAAGCTTTCTTT.

CDR3 residues: CASSSGTGYGELFF. CDR3 DNA: TGTGCCAGCAGCTCCGGGACAGGGTACGGGGAGCTGTTTTTT. V gene TRBV6-1 combines with J gene TRBJ2-2; TRBD1 matches at 9 bases. V was pared by 6 bases and J by 7 bases, with 6 bases of the junction left unmatched. Per germline, CDR1 MNHNS and CDR2 SASEGT. CDR3 length: 14 amino acids.

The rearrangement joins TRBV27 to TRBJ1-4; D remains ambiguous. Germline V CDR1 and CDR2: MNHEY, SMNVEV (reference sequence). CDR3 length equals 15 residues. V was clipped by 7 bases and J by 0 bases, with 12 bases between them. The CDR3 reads CASKKTTATNEKLFF. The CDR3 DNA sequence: TGTGCCAGCAAAAAGACAACTGCAACTAATGAAAAACTGTTTTTT.

This CDR3 reads CASSPDREETQYF. DNA for the CDR3: TGTGCCAGCAGCCCGGACAGGGAAGAGACCCAGTACTTC. The chain couples TRBV5-4 to TRBJ2-5; 8 bases are a match to TRBD1. CDR3 size: 13 residues. Germline CDR1 and CDR2: SGHNT and YYREEE (reference sequence). Losses at the gene ends were 4 bases for V and 3 bases for J; bases not matched to a gene: 2.

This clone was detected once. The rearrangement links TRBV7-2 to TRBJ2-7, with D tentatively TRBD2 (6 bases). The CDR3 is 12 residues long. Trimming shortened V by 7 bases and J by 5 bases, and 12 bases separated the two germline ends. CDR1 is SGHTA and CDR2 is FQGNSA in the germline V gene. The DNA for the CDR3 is TGTGCCAGCACCCCCGGGGGTGACGAGCAGTACTTC. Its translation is CASTPGGDEQYF. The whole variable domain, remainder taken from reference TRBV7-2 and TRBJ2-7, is GAGVSQSPSNKVTEKGKDVELRCDPISGHTALYWYRQSLGQGLEFLIYFQGNSAPDKSGLPSDRFSAERTGGSVSTLTIQRTQQEDSAVYLCASTPGGDEQYFGPGTRLTVT.

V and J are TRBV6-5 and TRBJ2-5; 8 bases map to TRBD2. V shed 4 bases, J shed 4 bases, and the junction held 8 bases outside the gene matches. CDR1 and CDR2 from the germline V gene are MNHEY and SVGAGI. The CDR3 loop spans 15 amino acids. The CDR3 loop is CASSLHTGTRETQYF. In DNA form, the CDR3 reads TGTGCCAGCAGTTTACACACCGGGACTAGAGAGACCCAGTACTTC.

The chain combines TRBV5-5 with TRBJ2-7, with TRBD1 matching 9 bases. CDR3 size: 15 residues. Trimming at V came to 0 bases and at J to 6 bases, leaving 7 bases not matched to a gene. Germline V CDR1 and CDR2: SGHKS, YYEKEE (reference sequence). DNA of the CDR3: TGTGCCAGCAGCTTGGAAGTGACAGGGGGGCGCGAGCAGTACTTC. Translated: CASSLEVTGGREQYF. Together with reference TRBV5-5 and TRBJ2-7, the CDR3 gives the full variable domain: DAGVTQSPTHLIKTRGQQVTLRCSPISGHKSVSWYQQVLGQGPQFIFQYYEKEERGRGNFPDRFSARQFPNYSSELNVNALLLGDSALYLCASSLEVTGGREQYFGPGTRLTVT.